A selection of T cell receptor beta chains follows, all from one sample in a study of blood T cell repertoires in COVID-19. Only in-frame clones appear in the TCRdb table, and some are missing; sequencing was by immunoSEQ multiplex PCR. Counted here are tens of thousands of clones, over 80% occurring once; the ten biggest clones make up around a fifth. The sample was peripheral blood. The receptors stem from a woman between 55 and 75 years old with acute or convalescent COVID-19. Both conserved end residues are part of each CDR3. A D gene is named only where the DNA matches it firmly. Expanded clones get a size class; other rows say once, few or many, or leave the size out.

abundance: NA
j_gene: TRBJ2-5
d_gene: NA
v_gene: TRBV27
CDR3aa: CASSPLESSGETQYF
CDR3nt: TGTGCCAGCAGTCCCCTGGAGTCGAGCGGGGAGACCCAGTACTTC

abundance: once
j_gene: TRBJ2-5
d_gene: NA
v_gene: TRBV5-1
CDR3aa: CASSLVQGGTQYF
CDR3nt: TGCGCCAGCAGCTTGGTTCAGGGGGGGACCCAGTACTTC

abundance: few
j_gene: TRBJ2-2
d_gene: TRBD1
v_gene: TRBV7-3
CDR3aa: CASSPMTGKGTGELFF
CDR3nt: TGTGCCAGCAGCCCGATGACAGGGAAGGGAACCGGGGAGCTGTTTTTT

abundance: NA
j_gene: TRBJ1-3
d_gene: NA
v_gene: TRBV4-2
CDR3aa: CASSQETGTGNTIYF
CDR3nt: TGTGCCAGCAGCCAAGAAACAGGGACTGGAAACACCATATATTTT

abundance: NA
j_gene: TRBJ2-7
d_gene: TRBD1
v_gene: TRBV3-1/TRBV3-2
CDR3aa: CASSQDTGDYEQYF
CDR3nt: TGTGCCAGCAGCCAAGACACAGGGGACTACGAGCAGTACTTC

abundance: few
j_gene: TRBJ2-3
d_gene: TRBD2
v_gene: TRBV3-1/TRBV3-2
CDR3aa: CASSYGLAGGFVTDTQYF
CDR3nt: TGTGCCAGCAGCTACGGACTAGCGGGGGGATTTGTCACCGATACGCAGTATTTT

abundance: NA
j_gene: TRBJ2-7
d_gene: TRBD1
v_gene: TRBV7-3
CDR3aa: CASSFSPGGYEQYF
CDR3nt: TGTGCCAGCAGCTTTTCCCCAGGGGGCTACGAGCAGTACTTC

abundance: NA
j_gene: TRBJ2-7
d_gene: NA
v_gene: TRBV5-6
CDR3aa: CASSPGAGKEYF
CDR3nt: TGTGCCAGCAGCCCTGGTGCGGGGAAAGAGTACTTC

abundance: NA
j_gene: TRBJ1-2
d_gene: NA
v_gene: TRBV6-5
CDR3aa: CATSLGGEGGYGYTF
CDR3nt: TGTGCCACCAGCCTGGGCGGCGAGGGAGGCTATGGCTACACCTTC

abundance: few
j_gene: TRBJ1-1
d_gene: TRBD1
v_gene: TRBV28
CDR3aa: CASSLLEGARGTEAFF
CDR3nt: TGTGCCAGCAGTTTATTGGAGGGGGCGCGGGGTACTGAAGCTTTCTTT

abundance: NA
j_gene: TRBJ2-1
d_gene: TRBD2
v_gene: TRBV27
CDR3aa: CASQGLAGKGEQFF
CDR3nt: TGTGCCAGCCAGGGGCTAGCGGGGAAGGGTGAGCAGTTCTTC

abundance: NA
j_gene: TRBJ1-1
d_gene: NA
v_gene: TRBV11-2
CDR3aa: CASSLTGNTEAFF
CDR3nt: TGTGCCAGCAGCTTAACAGGGAATACTGAAGCTTTCTTT

abundance: NA
j_gene: TRBJ2-3
d_gene: NA
v_gene: TRBV6-5
CDR3aa: CASSYSVTGTDTQYF
CDR3nt: TGTGCCAGCAGTTACTCGGTGACAGGCACAGATACGCAGTATTTT

abundance: NA
j_gene: TRBJ1-6
d_gene: NA
v_gene: TRBV21-1
CDR3aa: CASSTMEKVLYNSPLHF
CDR3nt: TGTGCCAGCAGCACGATGGAGAAGGTCCTTTATAATTCACCCCTCCACTTT

abundance: NA
j_gene: TRBJ2-2
d_gene: NA
v_gene: TRBV6-5
CDR3aa: CASRKDYLTGELFF
CDR3nt: TGTGCCAGCAGAAAAGACTACCTCACCGGGGAGCTGTTTTTT

abundance: NA
j_gene: TRBJ1-1
d_gene: NA
v_gene: TRBV27
CDR3aa: CASSLGRGGAKSIAEAFF
CDR3nt: TGTGCCAGCAGTCTAGGGCGGGGGGGGGCGAAGTCAATCGCTGAAGCTTTCTTT

abundance: NA
j_gene: TRBJ1-5
d_gene: TRBD1
v_gene: TRBV5-6
CDR3aa: CASSANDRALGPQHF
CDR3nt: TGTGCCAGCAGCGCGAACGACAGGGCCCTTGGGCCCCAGCATTTT

abundance: few
j_gene: TRBJ2-5
d_gene: NA
v_gene: TRBV5-4
CDR3aa: CASSLEKAQETQYF
CDR3nt: TGTGCCAGCAGCTTGGAAAAAGCACAAGAGACCCAGTACTTC

abundance: NA
j_gene: TRBJ1-2
d_gene: NA
v_gene: TRBV3-1/TRBV3-2
CDR3aa: CASSPLRQRGAGYGYTF
CDR3nt: TGTGCCAGCAGCCCATTACGCCAACGGGGAGCGGGCTATGGCTACACCTTC

abundance: NA
j_gene: TRBJ1-2
d_gene: NA
v_gene: TRBV6-5
CDR3aa: CAIPVGGHGWDGYTF
CDR3nt: TGTGCCATCCCAGTGGGGGGGCATGGGTGGGATGGCTACACCTTC

abundance: once
j_gene: TRBJ1-2
d_gene: TRBD1
v_gene: TRBV29-1
CDR3aa: CSGYIQGTNYGYTF
CDR3nt: TGCAGCGGATACATACAGGGGACTAACTATGGCTACACCTTC

abundance: NA
j_gene: TRBJ1-4
d_gene: NA
v_gene: TRBV19
CDR3aa: CASSTYRTVTQLFF
CDR3nt: TGTGCCAGTAGTACCTACCGGACAGTGACTCAACTGTTTTTT

abundance: NA
j_gene: TRBJ2-7
d_gene: NA
v_gene: TRBV18
CDR3aa: CASSQTGDEQYF
CDR3nt: TGTGCCAGCTCCCAGACGGGGGACGAGCAGTACTTC

abundance: NA
j_gene: TRBJ1-1
d_gene: TRBD1
v_gene: TRBV6-5
CDR3aa: CASSPGQARRAFF
CDR3nt: TGTGCCAGCAGCCCGGGACAGGCCAGGAGAGCTTTCTTT

abundance: NA
j_gene: TRBJ2-7
d_gene: TRBD2
v_gene: TRBV27
CDR3aa: CASSAGTSGVYEQYF
CDR3nt: TGTGCCAGCAGTGCAGGGACTAGCGGGGTCTACGAGCAGTACTTC

abundance: NA
j_gene: TRBJ1-2
d_gene: NA
v_gene: TRBV6-5
CDR3aa: CASMEGQSGYTF
CDR3nt: TGTGCCAGCATGGAGGGGCAGAGCGGCTACACCTTC

abundance: NA
j_gene: TRBJ1-6
d_gene: NA
v_gene: TRBV25-1
CDR3aa: CASSGPPINSPLHF
CDR3nt: TGTGCCAGCAGTGGCCCCCCTATTAATTCACCCCTCCACTTT

abundance: NA
j_gene: TRBJ1-1
d_gene: TRBD1
v_gene: TRBV15
CDR3aa: CATSSPRGLAFF
CDR3nt: TGTGCCACCAGCAGTCCCAGGGGGCTGGCTTTCTTT

abundance: NA
j_gene: TRBJ2-6
d_gene: NA
v_gene: TRBV5-4
CDR3aa: CASSSGRGSGANVLTF
CDR3nt: TGTGCCAGCAGCTCAGGTAGGGGCTCTGGGGCCAACGTCCTGACTTTC

abundance: few
j_gene: TRBJ2-3
d_gene: TRBD2
v_gene: TRBV10-3
CDR3aa: CAISEGGLAGRADTQYF
CDR3nt: TGTGCCATCAGTGAGGGGGGACTAGCGGGGAGAGCAGATACGCAGTATTTT

abundance: few
j_gene: TRBJ1-2
d_gene: NA
v_gene: TRBV5-6
CDR3aa: CASSLAGINYGYTF
CDR3nt: TGTGCCAGCAGCTTGGCAGGGATCAACTATGGCTACACCTTC

abundance: NA
j_gene: TRBJ1-1
d_gene: NA
v_gene: TRBV27
CDR3aa: CASNSNTEAFF
CDR3nt: TGTGCCAGCAACTCGAACACTGAAGCTTTCTTT

abundance: NA
j_gene: TRBJ1-2
d_gene: NA
v_gene: TRBV6-5
CDR3aa: CASSLYSDRDYTF
CDR3nt: TGTGCCAGCAGTCTGTATTCCGACAGAGACTACACCTTC

abundance: NA
j_gene: TRBJ2-3
d_gene: TRBD1
v_gene: TRBV29-1
CDR3aa: CSVGTGGDTQYF
CDR3nt: TGCAGCGTCGGGACAGGGGGAGATACGCAGTATTTT

abundance: NA
j_gene: TRBJ1-5
d_gene: TRBD1
v_gene: TRBV4-2
CDR3aa: CASSHSRTGDGQPQHF
CDR3nt: TGTGCCAGCAGCCACTCTAGGACAGGGGATGGTCAGCCCCAGCATTTT

abundance: NA
j_gene: TRBJ2-3
d_gene: TRBD1
v_gene: TRBV7-9
CDR3aa: CASSARQGMGTDTQYF
CDR3nt: TGTGCCAGCAGCGCCCGACAGGGGATGGGCACAGATACGCAGTATTTT

abundance: NA
j_gene: TRBJ1-3
d_gene: TRBD1
v_gene: TRBV10-2
CDR3aa: CASSETGTGGFENTIYF
CDR3nt: TGCGCCAGCAGTGAAACCGGGACAGGGGGTTTTGAAAACACCATATATTTT

abundance: NA
j_gene: TRBJ1-4
d_gene: NA
v_gene: TRBV2
CDR3aa: CASSEWREKLFF
CDR3nt: TGTGCCAGCAGTGAGTGGCGGGAAAAACTGTTTTTT

abundance: NA
j_gene: TRBJ2-7
d_gene: TRBD1
v_gene: TRBV6-5
CDR3aa: CASSPDRGRIGEQYF
CDR3nt: TGTGCCAGCAGTCCCGACAGGGGGCGAATCGGCGAGCAGTACTTC